Each of the 17 T cell receptor beta chains below was sequenced from the same sample in a study of CD8 T cells in ankylosing spondylitis. TCRdb re-derived calls from the 5' RACE reads in MiXCR, one entry per CDR3 protein. This table holds about 33,000 distinct CDR3 sequences, around 14% found once. Sequenced: blood. Receptors originate from a male donor with ankylosing spondylitis or in good health (not recorded which).

This clonotype was recorded a few times. The chain carries TRBV7-9 and TRBJ2-7; D perhaps matches TRBD1 (6 bases). The CDR3 is 14 residues long. V lost 1 base and J 0 bases, leaving 7 bases between the germline ends. Germline values: CDR1 SEHNR, CDR2 FQNEAQ (reference sequence). The CDR3 bases are TGTGCCAGCAGCTTAGACAGGGCCTCCTACGAGCAGTACTTC. Translating it yields CASSLDRASYEQYF.

This clonotype showed up just a few times. V and J are TRBV12-3 or TRBV12-4 and TRBJ2-1; perhaps TRBD2 as D (6 bases). V dropped 5 bases and J dropped 10 bases, with 12 bases sitting between them. The CDR3 covers 12 residues. The chain's CDR3 is CASSPGRGEQFF. The CDR3 DNA reads TGTGCCAGCAGTCCCGGGAGAGGGGAGCAGTTCTTC.

This clonotype was observed a few times. The chain is built from TRBV7-9 and TRBJ2-1; D uncertain. CDR1 and CDR2 (germline): SEHNR, FQNEAQ (reference sequence). V shed 1 base and J shed 9 bases, with 13 bases lying between them. The CDR3 consists of 14 residues. The CDR3 bases are TGTGCCAGCAGCTTAGGGGCCCCGGTGAGTGAGCAGTTCTTC. Protein product: CASSLGAPVSEQFF.

The rearrangement uses TRBV7-2 and TRBJ1-5; the D is unclear. This CDR3 is 14 amino acids long. Per the germline V gene, CDR1 is SGHTA and CDR2 is FQGNSA. The ends were cut back, 5 bases at V and 2 bases at J, with 10 bases in the middle. Here the CDR3 reads CASSPRGGNQPQHF. The CDR3 DNA follows: TGTGCCAGCAGCCCCCGCGGGGGCAATCAGCCCCAGCATTTT.

The gene calls are TRBV3-1 and TRBJ2-1; D may be TRBD2 (6 bases). Germline CDR1 reads LGHDT; CDR2 reads YNNKEL (reference sequence). V was cut by 4 bases and J by 2 bases, with 12 bases left in between. The CDR3 covers 15 residues. In DNA form, the CDR3 reads TGTGCCAGCAGCCCCCGCGGGGCCGCCTACAATGAGCAGTTCTTC. The encoded protein is CASSPRGAAYNEQFF.

The J gene is TRBJ1-4, the V gene TRBV4-3, with D uncertain. Germline assignment: CDR1 LGHNA and CDR2 YSLEER. CDR3 length: 11 residues. Trimming removed 1 base from V and 7 bases from J, with 1 base in between. CDR3 coding DNA: TGCGCCAGCAGCCAAGGTGAAAAACTGTTTTTT. This codes for CASSQGEKLFF.

This sequence joins TRBV3-1 and TRBJ2-3; 12 bases are a match to TRBD2. Germline CDR1 is LGHDT and CDR2 is YNNKEL (reference sequence). The CDR3 sequence is 16 residues long. With V trimmed by 4 bases and J by 1 base, 3 bases remained unmatched. CDR3 DNA sequence: TGTGCCAGCAGCCTACGGACTAGCGGGGGCACAGATACGCAGTATTTT. It is translated as CASSLRTSGGTDTQYF.

This clonotype came up many times. The CDR3 sequence is CASSLMGTDTQYF. As DNA, the CDR3 is TGTGCCAGCAGCTTGATGGGCACAGATACGCAGTATTTT. The gene calls are TRBV7-2 and TRBJ2-3, with no clear D. Germline-derived CDR1 and CDR2 are SGHTA and FQGNSA. There are 13 residues in the CDR3. Trimming removed 3 bases at V and 1 base at J, with 5 bases between.

This clonotype was counted between two and nine times. The chain couples TRBV11-2 to TRBJ1-1, with a weak D call TRBD1 (5 bases). CDR1 is SGHAT, CDR2 FQNNGV, per germline. V was pared by 1 base and J by 8 bases, with 8 bases between. CDR3 length: 12 amino acids. The CDR3 spells CASSLGGKEAFF. In DNA form, the CDR3 reads TGTGCCAGCAGCTTAGGGGGCAAGGAAGCTTTCTTT.

This clonotype has only a few counts. V is TRBV3-1 and J is TRBJ2-5; D is uncertain. Germline V gene data show CDR1 as LGHDT and CDR2 as YNNKEL (reference sequence). CDR3 size: 16 residues. Trimming removed 0 bases from V and 5 bases from J, with 16 bases in between. The CDR3 spells CASSQDLSLSGETQYF. For the CDR3, the DNA is TGTGCCAGCAGCCAAGATTTATCCTTGTCCGGGGAGACCCAGTACTTC.

In its sample, this clonotype was seen a few times. The J gene is TRBJ2-1, the V gene TRBV12-3 or TRBV12-4, with no clear D. Trimming pared 3 bases from V and 0 bases from J, leaving 9 bases between. The CDR3 is 15 residues long. In nucleotides, the CDR3 is TGTGCCAGCAGTTTTGAGCAGAGCTCCTACAATGAGCAGTTCTTC. Translation: CASSFEQSSYNEQFF.

This clonotype was detected only a few times. The CDR3 reads CASAPGAQPQHF. CDR3 coding DNA: TGTGCCTCGGCTCCCGGAGCCCAGCCCCAGCATTTT. The chain joins TRBV19 to TRBJ1-5, with D uncertain. The CDR3 sequence is 12 residues long. Trimming left V 11 bases short and J 7 bases short, with 15 bases between. Per the germline V gene, CDR1 is LNHDA and CDR2 is SQIVND (reference sequence).

This clonotype was counted many times. The chain joins TRBV7-2 to TRBJ2-3; D is unclear. The V end was cut by 4 bases, the J end by 2 bases, with 16 bases between. The length of the CDR3 is 16 residues. Per the germline V gene, CDR1 is SGHTA and CDR2 is FQGNSA. CDR3 in amino acids: CASSSRRSATTDTQYF. The CDR3 nucleotides read TGTGCCAGCAGCTCCCGGCGATCCGCTACCACAGATACGCAGTATTTT.

The table lists this clonotype with a few counts. The V call is TRBV25-1, the J call TRBJ1-1; the match to TRBD1 covers 7 bases. Per germline, CDR1 MGHDK and CDR2 SYGVNS. V was clipped by 8 bases and J by 4 bases; unmatched bases: 4. This CDR3 is built from 12 residues. The CDR3 DNA follows: TGTGCCAGCGGAGGGGGCGGCACTGAAGCTTTCTTT. Translation gives CASGGGGTEAFF.

This clonotype was recorded a few times. The chain uses TRBV4-3 and TRBJ2-2; TRBD2 matches at 11 bases. The CDR3 has 17 residues. V trimming: 3 bases; J trimming: 0 bases; junction bases outside the gene matches: 3. Germline assignment: CDR1 LGHNA and CDR2 YSLEER. DNA of the CDR3: TGCGCCAGCAGCCAGCTTAGCGGGAGGGCGAACACCGGGGAGCTGTTTTTT. This translates into CASSQLSGRANTGELFF.

Only a few counts were recorded for this clonotype. This chain uses TRBV29-1 with TRBJ2-1; possibly TRBD1 for D (5 bases). Between the trimmed V and J ends, which lost 7 bases and 7 bases, there was a span of 17 bases. CDR3 length: 13 amino acids. Per germline, CDR1 SQVTM and CDR2 ANQGSEA. CDR3 sequence: CSAPGIGHNEQFF. In nucleotides, the CDR3 is TGCAGCGCCCCAGGGATAGGACATAATGAGCAGTTCTTC.

This clonotype was detected a few times. This rearrangement joins TRBV6-2 or TRBV6-3 to TRBJ2-2, with 7 bases matching TRBD1. The CDR3 contains 14 residues. V lost 6 bases to trimming and J lost 5 bases; unmatched junction nucleotides: 6. The V gene's germline CDR1 is MNHEY and CDR2 SVGEGT. The CDR3 loop is CASSRGLPTGELFF. The DNA for the CDR3 is TGTGCCAGCAGCAGGGGGTTACCTACCGGGGAGCTGTTTTTT.